This is a list of T cell receptor beta chains from one sample in a study of neurological immune-mediated disorders. TCRdb reanalysed the 5' RACE reads using MiXCR and keeps one entry per CDR3 protein. The sample has roughly 38,000 distinct CDR3 sequences, under 7.5% seen once. What was sequenced was PBMCs. These receptors were collected from a middle-aged woman in good health. CDR3s include the opening cysteine and the closing phenylalanine or tryptophan. Each record gives: clone size, D gene, J gene, V gene, CDR3 protein, CDR3 DNA. A D gene is named only where the DNA matches it firmly. Clone size is not always given. Where it is, it says once, few, many or a class for expanded clones.

>many|-|TRBJ1-2|TRBV4-2
CASSPRTAGGYTF
TGTGCCAGCAGCCCACGGACGGCCGGGGGCTACACCTTC
>many|-|TRBJ2-2|TRBV9
CATGEAGELFF
TGTGCCACCGGCGAGGCCGGGGAGCTGTTTTTT
>many|-|TRBJ1-2|TRBV20-1
CSAATGYYGYTF
TGCAGTGCAGCAACAGGGTACTATGGCTACACCTTC
>many|TRBD2|TRBJ2-3|TRBV4-2
CASSQGLAGSTDTQYF
TGTGCCAGCAGCCAAGGACTAGCGGGCAGCACAGATACGCAGTATTTT
>many|-|TRBJ1-3|TRBV6-2/TRBV6-3
CASSLAFWGYGNTIYF
TGTGCCAGCAGTCTGGCGTTCTGGGGATATGGAAACACCATATATTTT
>-|-|TRBJ1-1|TRBV20-1
CSATLTPNTEAFF
TGCAGTGCAACCCTGACTCCGAACACTGAAGCTTTCTTT
>many|TRBD2|TRBJ2-3|TRBV3-1
CASSQEGSGGRWADTQYF
TGTGCCAGCAGCCAAGAGGGTAGCGGGGGCCGTTGGGCAGATACGCAGTATTTT
>many|TRBD2|TRBJ2-3|TRBV5-6
CASSFITPGTGTSGRGDTQYF
TGTGCCAGCAGCTTTATCACTCCCGGGACAGGGACTAGCGGCAGGGGAGATACGCAGTATTTT
>many|-|TRBJ1-5|TRBV20-1
CSAIRAPDQPQHF
TGCAGTGCCATCAGGGCCCCGGATCAGCCCCAGCATTTT
>many|TRBD2|TRBJ2-1|TRBV5-1
CASTHTALAGGPSVYNEQFF
TGCGCCAGCACCCATACCGCACTAGCGGGAGGGCCCTCAGTCTACAATGAGCAGTTCTTC
>many|TRBD1|TRBJ1-6|TRBV20-1
CSARDRGASPLHF
TGCAGTGCTAGAGACAGGGGGGCGTCACCCCTCCACTTT
>many|-|TRBJ1-1|TRBV6-5
CASSYEARVNTEAFF
TGTGCCAGCAGTTACGAGGCCCGCGTGAACACTGAAGCTTTCTTT
>many|-|TRBJ1-5|TRBV19
CASSINVRGFNQPQHF
TGTGCCAGTAGTATAAACGTGCGGGGGTTCAATCAGCCCCAGCATTTT
>many|-|TRBJ2-6|TRBV27
CASSSLKGVRSGANVLTF
TGTGCCAGCAGTTCACTCAAGGGTGTTCGATCTGGGGCCAACGTCCTGACTTTC
>many|-|TRBJ2-2|TRBV6-1
CASLTGNTGELFF
TGTGCCAGCCTGACAGGGAACACCGGGGAGCTGTTTTTT
>-|-|TRBJ1-5|TRBV5-1
CASSLYSNQPQHF
TGCGCCAGCAGCTTGTATAGCAATCAGCCCCAGCATTTT
>many|TRBD1|TRBJ2-2|TRBV5-1
CASSPSGQGALTGELFF
TGCGCCAGCAGCCCCTCGGGACAGGGGGCTTTAACCGGGGAGCTGTTTTTT
>many|-|TRBJ2-1|TRBV5-1
CASSAVDSGRYNEQFF
TGCGCCAGCAGCGCGGTCGACAGCGGACGATACAATGAGCAGTTCTTC
>many|TRBD1|TRBJ1-2|TRBV27
CASSLSTGGDGYTF
TGTGCCAGCAGTTTATCGACAGGGGGTGATGGCTACACCTTC
>many|TRBD2|TRBJ2-5|TRBV7-2
CASRLLSGTLAGAQYF
TGTGCCAGCAGGCTTCTTAGCGGGACCCTGGCGGGGGCCCAGTACTTC
>many|TRBD2|TRBJ2-2|TRBV20-1
CSARTSARNTGELFF
TGCAGTGCTAGGACTAGCGCCAGGAACACCGGGGAGCTGTTTTTT
>many|-|TRBJ2-7|TRBV10-3
CAISPAGNDEQYF
TGTGCCATCAGTCCGGCAGGGAACGACGAGCAGTACTTC
>many|TRBD1|TRBJ2-4|TRBV28
CASRTQGWGNIQYF
TGTGCCAGCAGGACACAGGGGTGGGGAAACATTCAGTACTTC
>many|-|TRBJ1-1|TRBV10-2
CASRAGKDTEAFF
TGCGCCAGCAGGGCCGGGAAGGACACTGAAGCTTTCTTT
>many|TRBD2|TRBJ2-2|TRBV19
CASSIYGTSGNTGELFF
TGTGCCAGTAGTATATACGGGACTAGCGGAAACACCGGGGAGCTGTTTTTT